This T cell receptor (beta chain) emerged from a study of shared clonotypes between healthy human individuals (TCRdb year 2020). Background for the entire study: The cohort comprised a couple of women and a few men aged 18 to 49 years. For each donor, three plates each were used for CD4 naive and CD4 memory, two plates were used for CD8 naive, and one plate was used for CD8 memory. The study deeply sequenced blood TCR repertoires of five healthy adults to estimate repertoire size and the extent of clonotype sharing between individuals. To increase sequencing depth and limit assay-specific biases, different laboratories used diverse techniques to prepare libraries and sequence TCR repertoires. Leukapheresis yielded between about 0.9 and 9.5 billion PBMCs per donor.

CDR1 SGHRS and CDR2 YFSETQ were looked up in the germline V gene. The CDR3 holds 15 amino acids from the cysteine to the phenylalanine. The kept DNA is CDR3 alone, 45 bases in frame from the first base. The germline V end is reduced by 4 bases and the J end by 5 bases; junction bases left unmatched: 5. Comment on this clone: Its antigen remains unidentified. No clone much larger than this one lies a single base away; base qualities are absent.

The donors were healthy, HIV-negative adults with no recently reported acute infections or vaccinations. Every donor was a Caucasian adult living in Nashville, Tennessee, USA. CD4+ T cells were enriched by magnetic negative selection, after which naive cells were positively selected on CD45RA and the negative fraction was taken as the memory subset. After blood collection by leukapheresis, PBMCs were isolated using Ficoll-Histopaque density gradient centrifugation and then cryopreserved in the vapor phase of liquid nitrogen. Analytical flow cytometry was used to check the purity and quantity of each magnetically sorted T cell population. Each sorted fraction had its genomic DNA isolated and then quantified by UV absorbance on a Nanodrop 2000c. Using the deep immunoSEQ assay, TCR CDR3 regions were amplified from genomic DNA by multiplex PCR. For each cell subset, the extracted genomic DNA was distributed evenly across all wells of several immunoSEQ 96-well plates, and each plate served as one replicate. Each replicate PCR for sorted subsets received approximately 220 ng genomic DNA, equal to roughly 30,000 T cell genomes. Purified libraries were quantified with a Qubit 3.0 fluorometer, sized on a Bioanalyzer 2100, and re-quantified with the KAPA Library Quantification kit. A separate single-read 150-cycle Illumina NextSeq 550 flow cell was used to sequence each immunoSEQ 96-well plate. Concerning the study's data processing: Because the immunoSEQ output held only junctional sequences and lacked quality scores, the filtering could not match the filtering applied to full-length reads. Sequences were annotated with PyIR, a Python wrapper for IgBLAST v1.9, and V/J genes and CDR3 were assigned using IMGT germline references. Any read was removed if the V/J assignment was weak (E-value above 1e-6), the CDR3 was missing, or the read contained stop codons, out-of-frame junctions, or ambiguous translated residues. V3J clonotypes were defined as sequences sharing an identical inferred V gene, J gene, and CDR3 amino acid sequence. The percentage overlap between two repertoires was calculated by dividing the number of shared unique clonotypes by the size of the smaller repertoire. Three approaches were used to assess repertoire richness: RTK rarefaction, the Chao1 estimator, and Recon v2.1 estimates of unobserved clonotypes. For all TCRbeta clonotypes obtained by the gDNA method from four donors, generation probabilities were computed with OLGA. As stored in TCRdb, this immuneACCESS dataset retains in-frame rearrangements with V and J assigned. A fraction of the clones does not appear; measured against another copy, unresolved V genes explain less than half of the discrepancy, and the remainder lacks a known reason. From that table come the V and J calls and clone size; the DNA was used to work out D and trimming. The sample table shows nearly 1,000,000 clones, and 70% to 85% are seen once. The ten biggest clones cover around 1.4% of the sample.

Overall study results and their limits: Rarefaction of sorted-subset datasets indicated incomplete sequencing despite the large sequencing depth. Sampling was limited to blood, and TCR repertoires in tissue likely differ from TCR repertoires in blood. Based on pairwise subsampling, the degree of clonotype sharing among donors was expected to be affected by sequencing depth. Higher generation probabilities were observed for clonotypes shared by all four sorted-subset donors than for non-shared clonotypes. Because the study included only a small number of donors, the genetic and exposure-history diversity represented was limited. Naive subsets generally had larger estimated clonotype richness than memory subsets. When a handful of donors were compared, the shared fraction of clonotypes was around 5% for naive CD4, around 3.6% for naive CD8, 2.3% for memory CD4, and less than 0.5% for memory CD8.

This receptor chain uses TRBV5-1 and TRBJ2-7; 14 junctional bases match TRBD2. The clonotype was recovered from a man between 18 and 29 years old in good health. Input material: memory CD4+ T cells sorted from blood. The cell subset or site label, as the study defines it: CD45RA-negative fraction. This receptor has the CDR3 CASSRGLAGAHEQYF. DNA sequence: TGCGCCAGCAGCCGGGGACTAGCGGGAGCCCACGAGCAGTACTTC.